This TCR beta chain was sequenced during a study of blood T cell repertoires in COVID-19. Study-wide background: Sites in the United States, Italy and Spain provided acute and convalescent COVID-19 samples.

Trimming removed 4 bases at V and 1 base at J, with 14 bases between. Looked up from germline, CDR1 is LNHDA and CDR2 is SQIVND (reference sequence). CDR3 length: 16 residues. Per the original methods: Reference gene primer amplification gave estimated nucleated cell counts. Clones were read by immunoSEQ multiplex PCR, and TCRdb kept only the in-frame ones, dropping some. Clonal size and the V and J genes are those of that table, whereas D and trimming came from the DNA. The sample lists over 150,000 clones, 90% to 95% occurring once. The specimen was peripheral blood. The V and J genes are TRBV19 and TRBJ2-1, with a tentative D call TRBD2 (5 bases). The receptor's source is a man in his thirties or forties with COVID-19, enrolled during active disease. The CDR3 coding sequence is TGTGCCAGTAGTACCTCACTAGATGTGTCCTACAATGAGCAGTTCTTC. Protein: CASSTSLDVSYNEQFF.